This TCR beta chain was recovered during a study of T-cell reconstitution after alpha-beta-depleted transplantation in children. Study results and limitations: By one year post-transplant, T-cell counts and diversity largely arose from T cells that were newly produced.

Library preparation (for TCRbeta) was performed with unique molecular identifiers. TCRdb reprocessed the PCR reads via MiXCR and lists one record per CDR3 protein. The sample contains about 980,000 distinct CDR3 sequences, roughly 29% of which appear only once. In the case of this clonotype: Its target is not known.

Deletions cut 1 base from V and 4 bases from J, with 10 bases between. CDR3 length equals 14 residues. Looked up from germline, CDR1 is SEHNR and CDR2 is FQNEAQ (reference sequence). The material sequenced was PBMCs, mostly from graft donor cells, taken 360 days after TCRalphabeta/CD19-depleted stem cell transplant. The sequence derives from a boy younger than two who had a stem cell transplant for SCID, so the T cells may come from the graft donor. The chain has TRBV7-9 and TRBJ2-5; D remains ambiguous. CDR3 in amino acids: CASSLDWGLETQYF. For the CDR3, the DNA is TGTGCCAGCAGCTTAGATTGGGGATTAGAGACCCAGTACTTC.